This T cell receptor beta chain was observed in a study of technical replicates of blood from a few donors. This table comes from immunoSEQ multiplex PCR, and its TCRdb copy is limited to in-frame clones, with some not included. The sample lists some 80,000 clones; around 94% were seen once. The table lists this clone with a count of one. Trimming left V 0 bases short and J 0 bases short, with 7 bases between. Looked up from germline, CDR1 is SGHRS and CDR2 is YFSETQ. This CDR3 is 15 amino acids long. This chain connects TRBV5-1 to TRBJ1-3; D not certain. The sequence came from a human donor in good health. Sample: T cells isolated from PBMCs. CDR3 loop: CASSLAGVSGNTIYF. CDR3 DNA sequence: TGCGCCAGCAGCTTGGCAGGCGTCTCTGGAAACACCATATATTTT.